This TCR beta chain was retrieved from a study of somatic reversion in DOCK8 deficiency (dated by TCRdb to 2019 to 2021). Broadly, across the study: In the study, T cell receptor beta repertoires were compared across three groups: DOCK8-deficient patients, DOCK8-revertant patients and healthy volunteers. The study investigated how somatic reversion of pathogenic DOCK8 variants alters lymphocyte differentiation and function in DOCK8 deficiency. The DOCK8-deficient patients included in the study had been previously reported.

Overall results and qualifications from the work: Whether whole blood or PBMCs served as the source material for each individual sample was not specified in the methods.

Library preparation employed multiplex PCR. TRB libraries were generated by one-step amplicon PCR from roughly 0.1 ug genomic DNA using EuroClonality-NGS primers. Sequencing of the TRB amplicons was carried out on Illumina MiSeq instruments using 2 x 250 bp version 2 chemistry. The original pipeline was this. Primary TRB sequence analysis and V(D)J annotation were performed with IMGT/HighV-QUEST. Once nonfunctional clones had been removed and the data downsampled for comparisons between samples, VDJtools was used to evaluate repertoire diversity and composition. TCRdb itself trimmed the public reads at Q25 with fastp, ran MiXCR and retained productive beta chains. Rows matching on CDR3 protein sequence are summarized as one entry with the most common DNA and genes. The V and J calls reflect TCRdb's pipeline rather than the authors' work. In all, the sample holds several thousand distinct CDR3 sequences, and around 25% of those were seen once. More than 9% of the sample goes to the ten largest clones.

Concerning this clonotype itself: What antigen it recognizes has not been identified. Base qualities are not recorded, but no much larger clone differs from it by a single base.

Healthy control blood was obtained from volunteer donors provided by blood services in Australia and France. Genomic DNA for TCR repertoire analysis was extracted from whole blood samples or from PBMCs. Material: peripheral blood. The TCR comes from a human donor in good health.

The sequenced DNA: TGTGCCAGCAGTGAAGGGATCCTTAATGAAAAACTGTTTTTT. Its translation reads: CASSEGILNEKLFF. The V and J segments used are TRBV2 and TRBJ1-4; the D gene cannot be named for sure. Based on the germline V gene, the CDR1 and CDR2 sequences are SNHLY and FYNNEI. Trimming removed 1 base from V and 4 bases from J, leaving 7 bases between the germline ends. The CDR3, from cysteine to phenylalanine, totals 14 residues. The entry retains the CDR3 DNA only, 42 bases that are in frame from base 1.